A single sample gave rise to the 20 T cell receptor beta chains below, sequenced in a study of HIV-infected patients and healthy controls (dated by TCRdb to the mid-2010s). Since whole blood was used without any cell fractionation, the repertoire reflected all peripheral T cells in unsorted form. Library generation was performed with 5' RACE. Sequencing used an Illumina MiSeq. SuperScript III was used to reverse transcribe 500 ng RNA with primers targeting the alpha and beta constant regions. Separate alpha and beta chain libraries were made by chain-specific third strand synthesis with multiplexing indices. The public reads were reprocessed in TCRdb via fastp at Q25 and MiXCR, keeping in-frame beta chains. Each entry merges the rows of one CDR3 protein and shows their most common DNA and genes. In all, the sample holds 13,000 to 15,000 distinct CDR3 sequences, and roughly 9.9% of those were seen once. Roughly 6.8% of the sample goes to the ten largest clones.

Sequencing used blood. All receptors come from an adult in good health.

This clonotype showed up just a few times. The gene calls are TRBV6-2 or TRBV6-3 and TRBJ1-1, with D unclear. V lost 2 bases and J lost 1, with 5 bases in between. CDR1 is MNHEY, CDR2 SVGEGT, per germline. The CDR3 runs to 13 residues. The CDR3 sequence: CASSYGRNTEAFF. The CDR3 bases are TGTGCCAGCAGTTACGGGAGGAACACTGAAGCTTTCTTT.

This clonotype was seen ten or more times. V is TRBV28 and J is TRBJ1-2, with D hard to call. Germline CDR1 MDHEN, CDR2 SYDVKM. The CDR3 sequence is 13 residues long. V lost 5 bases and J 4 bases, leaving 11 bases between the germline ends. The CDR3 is CASSNAGSYGYTF. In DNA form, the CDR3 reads TGTGCCAGCAGTAACGCGGGGTCCTATGGCTACACCTTC.

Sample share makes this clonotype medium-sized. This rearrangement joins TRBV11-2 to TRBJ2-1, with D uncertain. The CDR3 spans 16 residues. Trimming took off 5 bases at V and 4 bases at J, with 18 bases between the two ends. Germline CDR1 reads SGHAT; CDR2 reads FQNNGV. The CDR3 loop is CASSPPSSYLYNEQFF. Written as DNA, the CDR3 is TGTGCCAGCAGCCCCCCCTCCTCCTACCTGTACAATGAGCAGTTCTTC.

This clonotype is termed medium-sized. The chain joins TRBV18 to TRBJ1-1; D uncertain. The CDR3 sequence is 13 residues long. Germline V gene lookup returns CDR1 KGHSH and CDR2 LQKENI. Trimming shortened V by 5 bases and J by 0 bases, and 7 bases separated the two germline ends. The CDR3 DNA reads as TGTGCCAGCTCAGACAAGATGAACACTGAAGCTTTCTTT. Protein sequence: CASSDKMNTEAFF.

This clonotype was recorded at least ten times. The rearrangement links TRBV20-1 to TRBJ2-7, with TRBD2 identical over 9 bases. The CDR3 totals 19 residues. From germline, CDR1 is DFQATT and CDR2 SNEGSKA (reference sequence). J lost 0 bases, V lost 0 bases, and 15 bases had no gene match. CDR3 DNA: TGCAGTGCTAGAGATGAGGGGGCTAGCGGGGAATATATCTCCTACGAGCAGTACTTC. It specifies CSARDEGASGEYISYEQYF.

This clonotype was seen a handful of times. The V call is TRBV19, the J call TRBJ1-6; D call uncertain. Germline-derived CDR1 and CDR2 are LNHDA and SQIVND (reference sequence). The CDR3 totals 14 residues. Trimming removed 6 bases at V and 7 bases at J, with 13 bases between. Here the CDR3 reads CASSRKGSNSPLHF. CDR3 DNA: TGTGCCAGTAGCAGGAAAGGGTCGAATTCACCCCTCCACTTT.

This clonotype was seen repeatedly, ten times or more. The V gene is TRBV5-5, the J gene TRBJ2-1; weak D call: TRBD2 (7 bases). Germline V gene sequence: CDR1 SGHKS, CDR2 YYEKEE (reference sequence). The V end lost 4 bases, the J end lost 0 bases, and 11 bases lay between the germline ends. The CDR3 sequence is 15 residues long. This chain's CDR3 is CASSRGGLSYNEQFF. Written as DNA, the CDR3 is TGTGCCAGCAGCCGCGGGGGCCTCTCCTACAATGAGCAGTTCTTC.

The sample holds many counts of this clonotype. CDR3 protein: CASSHGLDTDTQYF. DNA of the CDR3: TGTGCCAGCAGCCATGGACTAGACACAGATACGCAGTATTTT. The chain is built from TRBV12-3 or TRBV12-4 and TRBJ2-3; 7 bases map to TRBD2. Trimming at V came to 6 bases and at J to 2 bases, leaving 5 bases not matched to a gene. This CDR3 region has 14 residues.

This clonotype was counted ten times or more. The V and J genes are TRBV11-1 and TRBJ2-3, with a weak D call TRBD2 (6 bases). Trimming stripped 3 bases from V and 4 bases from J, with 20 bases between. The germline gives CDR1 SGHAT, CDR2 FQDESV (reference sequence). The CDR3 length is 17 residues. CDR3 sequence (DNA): TGTGCCAGCAGCTTTCAGCGCTCGGGGGTAAGGCCAGATACGCAGTATTTT. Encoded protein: CASSFQRSGVRPDTQYF.

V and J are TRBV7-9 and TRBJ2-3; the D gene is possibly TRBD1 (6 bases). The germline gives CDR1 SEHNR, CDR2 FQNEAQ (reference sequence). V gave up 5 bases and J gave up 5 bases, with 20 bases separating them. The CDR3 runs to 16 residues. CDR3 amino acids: CASSRASQGIGDTQYF. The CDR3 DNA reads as TGTGCCAGCAGCCGAGCATCACAGGGAATTGGAGATACGCAGTATTTT.

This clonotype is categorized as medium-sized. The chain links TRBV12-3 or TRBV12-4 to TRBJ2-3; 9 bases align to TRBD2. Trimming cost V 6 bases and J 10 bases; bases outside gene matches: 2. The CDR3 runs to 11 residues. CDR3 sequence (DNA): TGTGCCAGCAGGGTAGCGGGGGCGCAGTATTTT. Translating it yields CASRVAGAQYF.

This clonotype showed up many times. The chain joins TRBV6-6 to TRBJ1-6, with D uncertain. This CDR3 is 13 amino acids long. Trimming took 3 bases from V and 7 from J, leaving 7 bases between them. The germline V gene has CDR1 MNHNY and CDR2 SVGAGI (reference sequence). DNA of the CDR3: TGTGCCAGCAGTTATTACGGGAATTCACCCCTCCACTTT. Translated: CASSYYGNSPLHF.

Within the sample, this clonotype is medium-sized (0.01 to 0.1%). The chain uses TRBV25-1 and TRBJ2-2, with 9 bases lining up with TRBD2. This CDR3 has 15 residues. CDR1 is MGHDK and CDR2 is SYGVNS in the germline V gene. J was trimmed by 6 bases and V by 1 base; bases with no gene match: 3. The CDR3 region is CASSESGLAPGELFF. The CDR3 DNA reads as TGTGCCAGCAGTGAATCCGGACTAGCGCCCGGGGAGCTGTTTTTT.

This CDR3 is CASSPGQGAYGYTF. As DNA, the CDR3 is TGCGCCAGCAGCCCAGGACAGGGGGCTTATGGCTACACCTTC. J is TRBJ1-2 and V is TRBV4-3; 11 bases are a match to TRBD1. With 4 bases clipped from V and 5 bases from J, the junction kept 3 bases outside the gene matches. The CDR3 covers 14 residues. Germline V gene sequence: CDR1 LGHNA, CDR2 YSLEER.

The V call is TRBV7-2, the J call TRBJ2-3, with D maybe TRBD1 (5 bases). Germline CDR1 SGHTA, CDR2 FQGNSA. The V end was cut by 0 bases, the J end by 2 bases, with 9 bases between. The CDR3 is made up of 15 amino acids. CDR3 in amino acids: CASSLAGLFTDTQYF. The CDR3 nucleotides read TGTGCCAGCAGCTTAGCGGGGCTATTCACAGATACGCAGTATTTT.

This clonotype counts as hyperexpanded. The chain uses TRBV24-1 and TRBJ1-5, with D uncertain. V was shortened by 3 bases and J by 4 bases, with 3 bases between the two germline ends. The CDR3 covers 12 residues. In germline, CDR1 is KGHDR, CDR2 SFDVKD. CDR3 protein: CATSDINQPQHF. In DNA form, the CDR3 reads TGTGCCACCAGTGATATTAATCAGCCCCAGCATTTT.

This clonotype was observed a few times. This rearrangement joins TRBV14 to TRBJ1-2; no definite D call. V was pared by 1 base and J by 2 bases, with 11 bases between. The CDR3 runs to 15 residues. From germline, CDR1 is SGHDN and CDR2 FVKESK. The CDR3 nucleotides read TGTGCCAGCAGCCAAGTCCCTCTGGGGAACTATGGCTACACCTTC. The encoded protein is CASSQVPLGNYGYTF.

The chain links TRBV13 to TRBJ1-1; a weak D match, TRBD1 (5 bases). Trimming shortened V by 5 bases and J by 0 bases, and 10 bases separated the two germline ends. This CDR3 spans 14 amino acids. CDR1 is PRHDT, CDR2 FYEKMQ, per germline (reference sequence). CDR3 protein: CASSRQLLNTEAFF. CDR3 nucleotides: TGTGCCAGCAGCCGACAGCTTTTGAACACTGAAGCTTTCTTT.

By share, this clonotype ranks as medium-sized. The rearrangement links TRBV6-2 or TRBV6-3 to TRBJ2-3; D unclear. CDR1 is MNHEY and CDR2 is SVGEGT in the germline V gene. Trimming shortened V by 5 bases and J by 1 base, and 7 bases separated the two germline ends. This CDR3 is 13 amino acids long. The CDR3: CASSDQGTDTQYF. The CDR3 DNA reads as TGTGCCAGCAGTGACCAAGGCACAGATACGCAGTATTTT.

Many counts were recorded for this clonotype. As DNA, the CDR3 is TGTGCCAGTAGCCCCTCTTACAATGAGCAGTTCTTC. Translating gives CASSPSYNEQFF. V usage is TRBV19 and J usage is TRBJ2-1; D unclear. The CDR3 contains 12 residues. Trimming stripped 6 bases from V and 4 bases from J, with 7 bases between. Germline V gives CDR1 LNHDA, CDR2 SQIVND (reference sequence).